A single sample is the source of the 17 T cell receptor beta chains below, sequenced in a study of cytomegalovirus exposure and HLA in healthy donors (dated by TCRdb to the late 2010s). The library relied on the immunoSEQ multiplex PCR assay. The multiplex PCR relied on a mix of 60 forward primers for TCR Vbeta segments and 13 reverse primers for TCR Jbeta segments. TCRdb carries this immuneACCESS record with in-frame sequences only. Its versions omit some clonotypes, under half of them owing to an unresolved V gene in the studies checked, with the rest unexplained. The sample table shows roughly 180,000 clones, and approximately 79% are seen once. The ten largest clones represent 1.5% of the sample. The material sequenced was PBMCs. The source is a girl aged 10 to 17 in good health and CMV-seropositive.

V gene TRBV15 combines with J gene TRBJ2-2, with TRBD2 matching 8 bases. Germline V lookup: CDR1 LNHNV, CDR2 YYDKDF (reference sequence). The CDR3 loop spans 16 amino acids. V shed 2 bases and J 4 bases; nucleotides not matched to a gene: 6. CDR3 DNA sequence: TGTGCCACCAGCAGACACCGGGGGGGCGGCACCGGGGAGCTGTTTTTT. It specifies CATSRHRGGGTGELFF.

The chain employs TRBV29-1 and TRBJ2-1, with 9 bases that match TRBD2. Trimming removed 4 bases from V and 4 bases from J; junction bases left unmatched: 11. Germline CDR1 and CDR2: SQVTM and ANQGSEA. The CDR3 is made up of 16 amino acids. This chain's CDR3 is CSVAASGAGKYNEQFF. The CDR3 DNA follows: TGCAGCGTTGCGGCTAGCGGGGCGGGAAAGTACAATGAGCAGTTCTTC.

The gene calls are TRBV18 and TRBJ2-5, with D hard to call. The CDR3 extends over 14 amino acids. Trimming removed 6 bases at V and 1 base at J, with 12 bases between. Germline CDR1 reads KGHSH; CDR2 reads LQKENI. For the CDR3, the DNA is TGTGCCAGCTCCCCAGAACCGGGCCAAGAGACCCAGTACTTC. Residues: CASSPEPGQETQYF.

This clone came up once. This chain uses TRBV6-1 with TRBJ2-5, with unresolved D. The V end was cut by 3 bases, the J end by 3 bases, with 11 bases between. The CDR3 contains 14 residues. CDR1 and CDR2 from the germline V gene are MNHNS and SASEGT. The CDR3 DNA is TGTGCCAGCAGTGATCTCTCTAACGAAGAGACCCAGTACTTC. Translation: CASSDLSNEETQYF.

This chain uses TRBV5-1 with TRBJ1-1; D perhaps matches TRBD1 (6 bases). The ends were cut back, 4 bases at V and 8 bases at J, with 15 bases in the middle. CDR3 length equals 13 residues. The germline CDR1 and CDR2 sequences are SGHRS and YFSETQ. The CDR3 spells CASSPTPGQEAFF. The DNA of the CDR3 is TGCGCCAGCAGCCCGACCCCCGGACAGGAAGCTTTCTTT.

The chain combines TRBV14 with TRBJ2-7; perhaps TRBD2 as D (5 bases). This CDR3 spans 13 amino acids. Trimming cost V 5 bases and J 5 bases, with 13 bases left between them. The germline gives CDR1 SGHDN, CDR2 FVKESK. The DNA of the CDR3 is TGTGCCAGCAGCGACTGGAGCGGCGACGAGCAGTACTTC. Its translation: CASSDWSGDEQYF.

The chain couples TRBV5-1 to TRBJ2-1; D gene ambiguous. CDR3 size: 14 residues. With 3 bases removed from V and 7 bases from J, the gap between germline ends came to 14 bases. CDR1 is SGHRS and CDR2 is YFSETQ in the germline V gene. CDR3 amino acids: CASSSLPEYNEQFF. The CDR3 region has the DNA TGCGCCAGCAGCTCTTTACCTGAGTATAATGAGCAGTTCTTC.

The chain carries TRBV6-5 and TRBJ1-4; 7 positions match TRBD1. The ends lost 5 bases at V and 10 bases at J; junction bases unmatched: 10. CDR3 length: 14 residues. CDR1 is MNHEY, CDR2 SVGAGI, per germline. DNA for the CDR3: TGTGCCAGCAGTCCTACAGGGGTGGTAGGAAAACTGTTTTTT. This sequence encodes CASSPTGVVGKLFF.

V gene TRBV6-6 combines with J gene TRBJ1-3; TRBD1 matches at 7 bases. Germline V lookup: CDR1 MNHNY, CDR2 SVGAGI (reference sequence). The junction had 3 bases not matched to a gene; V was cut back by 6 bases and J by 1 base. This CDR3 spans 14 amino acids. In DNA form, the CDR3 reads TGTGCCAGCAGCTTCAGGGGGTCTGGAAACACCATATATTTT. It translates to CASSFRGSGNTIYF.

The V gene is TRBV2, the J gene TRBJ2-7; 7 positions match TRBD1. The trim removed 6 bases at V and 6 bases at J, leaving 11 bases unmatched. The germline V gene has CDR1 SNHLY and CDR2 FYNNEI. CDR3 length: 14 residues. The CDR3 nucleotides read TGTGCCAGCAGAACAGGGGACGCGTTGGGCGAGCAGTACTTC. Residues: CASRTGDALGEQYF.

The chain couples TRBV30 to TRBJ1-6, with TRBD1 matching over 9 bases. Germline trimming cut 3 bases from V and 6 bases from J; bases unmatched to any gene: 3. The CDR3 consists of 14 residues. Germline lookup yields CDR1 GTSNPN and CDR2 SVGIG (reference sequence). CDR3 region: CAWRPGQGNSPLHF. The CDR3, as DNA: TGTGCCTGGAGGCCGGGACAGGGTAATTCACCCCTCCACTTT.

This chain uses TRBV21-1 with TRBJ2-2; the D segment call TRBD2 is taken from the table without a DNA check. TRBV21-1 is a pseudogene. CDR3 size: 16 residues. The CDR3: CASSTGEGLVTSGLFF. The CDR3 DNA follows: TGTGCCAGCAGCACAGGGGAGGGTTTGGTTACTAGCGGGCTGTTTTTT.

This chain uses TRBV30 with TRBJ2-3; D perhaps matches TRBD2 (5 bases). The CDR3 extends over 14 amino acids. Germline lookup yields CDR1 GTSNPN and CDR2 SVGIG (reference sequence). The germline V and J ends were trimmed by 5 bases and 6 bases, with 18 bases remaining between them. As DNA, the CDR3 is TGTGCCTGGCGAGGGCTCTTACGTACGGATACGCAGTATTTT. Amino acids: CAWRGLLRTDTQYF.

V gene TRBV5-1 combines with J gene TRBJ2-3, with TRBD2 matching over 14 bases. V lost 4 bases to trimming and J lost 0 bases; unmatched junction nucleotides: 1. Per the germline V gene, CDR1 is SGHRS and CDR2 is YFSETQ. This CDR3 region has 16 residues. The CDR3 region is CASSRTSGGSTDTQYF. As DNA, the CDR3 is TGCGCCAGCAGCCGGACTAGCGGGGGGAGCACAGATACGCAGTATTTT.

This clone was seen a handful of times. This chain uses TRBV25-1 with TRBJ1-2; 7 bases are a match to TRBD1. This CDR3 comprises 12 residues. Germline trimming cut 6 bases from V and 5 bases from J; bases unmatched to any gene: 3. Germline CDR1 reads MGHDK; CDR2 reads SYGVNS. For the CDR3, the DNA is TGTGCCAGCAGACAGGGGCGATATGGCTACACCTTC. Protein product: CASRQGRYGYTF.

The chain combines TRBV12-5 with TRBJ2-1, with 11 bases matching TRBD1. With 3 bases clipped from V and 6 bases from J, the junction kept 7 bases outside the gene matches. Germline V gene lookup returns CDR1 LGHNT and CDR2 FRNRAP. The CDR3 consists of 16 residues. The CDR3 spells CASGLAGTGGPNEQFF. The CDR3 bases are TGTGCTAGTGGTTTAGCCGGGACAGGGGGACCCAATGAGCAGTTCTTC. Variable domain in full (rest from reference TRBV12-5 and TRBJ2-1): DARVTQTPRHKVTEMGQEVTMRCQPILGHNTVFWYRQTMMQGLELLAYFRNRAPLDDSGMPKDRFSAEMPDATLATLKIQPSEPRDSAVYFCASGLAGTGGPNEQFFGPGTRLTVL.

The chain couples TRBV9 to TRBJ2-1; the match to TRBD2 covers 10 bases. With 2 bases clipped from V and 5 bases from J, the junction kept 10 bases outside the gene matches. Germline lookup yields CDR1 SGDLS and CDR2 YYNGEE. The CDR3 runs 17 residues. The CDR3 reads CASSVTLLAGTNNEQFF. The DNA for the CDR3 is TGTGCCAGCAGCGTCACCCTACTAGCGGGGACCAACAATGAGCAGTTCTTC.